Each of the 19 T cell receptor beta chains below was sequenced from the same sample in a study of blood T cell repertoires in COVID-19. Profiled with immunoSEQ multiplex PCR; TCRdb holds only in-frame clones, not every one. This table has around 100,000 clones, 65% to 80% appearing once. Sequencing used peripheral blood. These receptors were obtained from a man aged 70-80 years with active or convalescent COVID-19.

The V and J genes are TRBV4-1 and TRBJ1-5, with no clear D. Germline V CDR1 and CDR2: MGHRA, YSYEKL. The length of the CDR3 is 14 residues. V lost 3 bases to trimming and J lost 0 bases, with 6 bases between them. The chain's CDR3 is CASSHPYSNQPQHF. DNA for the CDR3: TGCGCCAGCAGCCATCCCTATAGCAATCAGCCCCAGCATTTT.

As DNA, the CDR3 is TGTGCCACCACCCCGGGACAGAAGGACAATGAGCAGTTCTTC. Translated: CATTPGQKDNEQFF. The chain joins TRBV15 to TRBJ2-1; 7 bases line up with TRBD1. Germline values: CDR1 LNHNV, CDR2 YYDKDF (reference sequence). This CDR3 is built from 14 residues. V trimming: 7 bases; J trimming: 5 bases; junction bases outside the gene matches: 8.

This chain links TRBV6-5 with TRBJ2-3; no firm D call. The length of the CDR3 is 14 residues. V lost 5 bases to trimming and J lost 0 bases, with 9 bases between them. Germline V lookup: CDR1 MNHEY, CDR2 SVGAGI. CDR3 DNA sequence: TGTGCCAGCAGTCCCGAGACTAGCACAGATACGCAGTATTTT. Translation: CASSPETSTDTQYF.

The chain recombines TRBV29-1 with TRBJ2-3; no clear D. CDR3 length: 14 amino acids. The germline V gene encodes CDR1 SQVTM and CDR2 ANQGSEA. V lost 5 bases to trimming and J lost 1 base, with 13 bases between them. CDR3: CSVSGLFGTDTQYF. In nucleotides, the CDR3 is TGCAGCGTTAGTGGGCTATTCGGCACAGATACGCAGTATTTT.

The chain has TRBV30 and TRBJ2-7; TRBD2 matches at 14 bases. In germline, CDR1 is GTSNPN, CDR2 SVGIG (reference sequence). J gave up 4 bases and V 2 bases, and 7 bases lay outside the gene matches. The CDR3 spans 16 residues. As DNA, the CDR3 is TGTGCCTGGAGTCCTCCCGGGACTAGCGGGAGATACGAGCAGTACTTC. Translated: CAWSPPGTSGRYEQYF. Full variable domain (outside the CDR3, taken from reference TRBV30 and TRBJ2-7): SQTIHQWPATLVQPVGSPLSLECTVEGTSNPNLYWYRQAAGRGLQLLFYSVGIGQISSEVPQNLSASRPQDRQFILSSKKLLLSDSGFYLCAWSPPGTSGRYEQYFGPGTRLTVT.

The rearrangement links TRBV5-1 to TRBJ2-5; 14 nucleotides match TRBD2. Germline V CDR1 and CDR2: SGHRS, YFSETQ. With 2 bases clipped from V and 1 base from J, the junction kept 1 base outside the gene matches. This CDR3 has 16 amino acids. Here the CDR3 reads CASSLGTSGGQETQYF. CDR3 sequence (DNA): TGCGCCAGCAGCTTAGGGACTAGCGGGGGCCAAGAGACCCAGTACTTC.

This clone was seen repeatedly, ten times or more. The rearrangement links TRBV5-1 to TRBJ1-1; the D gene is possibly TRBD1 (6 bases). CDR3 length equals 14 residues. Germline-derived CDR1 and CDR2 are SGHRS and YFSETQ. V dropped 0 bases and J dropped 5 bases, with 11 bases sitting between them. The CDR3 reads CASSLEQGRTEAFF. In DNA form, the CDR3 reads TGCGCCAGCAGCTTGGAACAGGGACGAACTGAAGCTTTCTTT.

The rearrangement links TRBV5-1 to TRBJ2-6, with 8 bases that match TRBD1. CDR1 and CDR2 (germline): SGHRS, YFSETQ. The CDR3 is 15 amino acids. Losses at the gene ends were 4 bases for V and 4 bases for J; bases not matched to a gene: 4. CDR3 protein: CASSPQGAGANVLTF. For the CDR3, the DNA is TGCGCCAGCAGCCCCCAGGGGGCCGGGGCCAACGTCCTGACTTTC.

The CDR3 protein is CASSRDLADFTDTQYF. The CDR3 coding sequence is TGTGCCAGCAGTAGGGATCTAGCGGACTTCACAGATACGCAGTATTTT. The chain carries TRBV5-5 and TRBJ2-3, with 7 bases lining up with TRBD2. V dropped 5 bases and J dropped 2; count of bases not matched to a gene: 11. Per the germline V gene, CDR1 is SGHKS and CDR2 is YYEKEE (reference sequence). The length of the CDR3 is 16 residues.

This clone was observed a few times. This rearrangement joins TRBV14 to TRBJ2-1, with TRBD2 identical over 13 bases. V dropped 4 bases and J dropped 2; count of bases not matched to a gene: 5. CDR1 is SGHDN, CDR2 FVKESK, per germline. The CDR3 is 17 residues long. The CDR3 sequence: CASSPLTSGRPYNEQFF. The CDR3 DNA sequence: TGTGCCAGCAGCCCACTGACTAGCGGGAGGCCCTACAATGAGCAGTTCTTC.

The chain combines TRBV5-1 with TRBJ2-3, with TRBD2 matching 8 bases. V lost 5 bases and J lost 2; bases outside the gene matches: 7. The CDR3 totals 15 residues. The germline V gene has CDR1 SGHRS and CDR2 YFSETQ. CDR3 protein: CASSAGLGTTDTQYF. CDR3 sequence (DNA): TGCGCCAGCAGTGCGGGACTAGGAACCACAGATACGCAGTATTTT.

The chain employs TRBV5-8 and TRBJ1-2; 7 nucleotides match TRBD1. Trimming cost V 0 bases and J 7 bases; bases outside gene matches: 9. Per the germline V gene, CDR1 is SGHTS and CDR2 is YDEGEE. The CDR3 runs to 15 residues. CDR3 amino acids: CASSLGRGRGLGYTF. CDR3 DNA sequence: TGTGCCAGCAGCTTGGGACGGGGAAGGGGGCTTGGCTACACCTTC.

The rearrangement uses TRBV3-1 (or the pseudogene TRBV3-2) and TRBJ2-3; 8 nucleotides agree with TRBD2. The germline gives CDR1 LGHDT, CDR2 YNNKEL (reference sequence). The junction had 4 bases not matched to a gene; V was cut back by 4 bases and J by 1 base. This CDR3 is 15 amino acids long. CDR3 in DNA: TGTGCCAGCAGCCTTCTAGCGGGCGGCACAGATACGCAGTATTTT. Translated, it gives CASSLLAGGTDTQYF.

V is TRBV5-1 and J is TRBJ2-3, with TRBD1 matching over 8 bases. Trimming took 0 bases from V and 4 from J; bases not matched to a gene: 10. The CDR3 extends over 17 amino acids. Germline loops: CDR1 SGHRS, CDR2 YFSETQ. CDR3 sequence reads: CASSLAGQGSPADTQYF. CDR3 DNA: TGCGCCAGCAGCTTGGCCGGACAGGGTTCCCCCGCAGATACGCAGTATTTT. Together with reference TRBV5-1 and TRBJ2-3, the CDR3 gives the full variable domain: KAGVTQTPRYLIKTRGQQVTLSCSPISGHRSVSWYQQTPGQGLQFLFEYFSETQRNKGNFPGRFSGRQFSNSRSEMNVSTLELGDSALYLCASSLAGQGSPADTQYFGPGTRLTVL.

The CDR3 reads CSARAGETQYF. Here the CDR3 DNA reads TGCAGTGCTAGAGCAGGAGAGACCCAGTACTTC. The genes are TRBV20-1 and TRBJ2-5; unclear D gene. The V end lost 1 base, the J end lost 4 bases, and 4 bases lay between the germline ends. Germline loops: CDR1 DFQATT, CDR2 SNEGSKA (reference sequence). The CDR3 contains 11 residues.

The V and J genes are TRBV6-5 and TRBJ1-2; tentative D call: TRBD1 (6 bases). The V and J ends lost 6 bases and 4 bases respectively, with 12 bases between them. Germline CDR1 MNHEY, CDR2 SVGAGI. This CDR3 spans 13 amino acids. This CDR3 reads CASRGGTPYGYTF. The CDR3 coding sequence is TGTGCCAGCAGGGGGGGGACACCCTATGGCTACACCTTC.

The rearrangement uses TRBV5-1 and TRBJ2-7, with D perhaps TRBD2 (7 bases). Germline values: CDR1 SGHRS, CDR2 YFSETQ. This CDR3 has 15 residues. Between the trimmed V and J ends, which lost 0 bases and 2 bases, there was a span of 12 bases. CDR3 sequence (DNA): TGCGCCAGCAGCTTGGTGGGGGGGCTGACCTACGAGCAGTACTTC. Protein: CASSLVGGLTYEQYF.

This clone was recorded only once. The chain employs TRBV5-6 and TRBJ2-5; no clear D. Germline loops: CDR1 SGHDT, CDR2 YYEEEE. CDR3 length equals 13 residues. V was cut by 2 bases and J by 4 bases, with 9 bases left in between. CDR3 loop: CASSFGQTETQYF. DNA for the CDR3: TGTGCCAGCAGCTTTGGGCAAACAGAGACCCAGTACTTC.

The J gene is TRBJ2-1, the V gene TRBV11-2, with D perhaps matching TRBD1 (5 bases). The V gene's germline CDR1 is SGHAT and CDR2 FQNNGV. The V gene lost 4 bases and the J gene lost 7 bases, with 23 bases spanning the gap. The length of the CDR3 is 17 residues. This CDR3 reads CASSSSSLQGRLNEQFF. In nucleotides, the CDR3 is TGTGCCAGCAGCTCCTCGTCGCTGCAGGGCCGATTAAATGAGCAGTTCTTC.